This TCR beta chain appears in the sequencing data of a study of blood T cell repertoires in COVID-19. In the authors' workflow: Counts of nucleated cells, estimated from reference gene primer amplification, were obtained. Sequencing used immunoSEQ multiplex PCR; TCRdb keeps in-frame clones, though not all of them. V, J and clone size are taken as reported in that table, and D and trimming were inferred from the DNA itself. The profile covers approximately 360,000 clones, with approximately 87% appearing a single time and around 0.91% taken by the ten largest. This clone was picked up one time. The same CDR3 arises from other DNA sequences in this sample as well. This study enrolled people aged roughly 18 to 90 from about two dozen US geographic areas. Cohorts were determined from participant-reported clinical history. The CDR3 sequence is 14 residues long. The J segment lost 2 bases and the V segment lost 4 bases, leaving 3 bases of the junction unmatched. Germline-derived CDR1 and CDR2 are SGHRS and YFSETQ.

The chain is built from TRBV5-1 and TRBJ1-2; 9 bases are a match to TRBD1. Sequenced: PBMCs or T cells enriched from blood (not recorded which). This receptor was obtained from a woman aged 25 to 39 with acute COVID-19. The CDR3 DNA is TGCGCCAGCAGCCTGGGACAGGGCAACTATGGCTACACCTTC. It specifies CASSLGQGNYGYTF.